The clone carrying this TCR beta chain was recorded a few times. Its antigen is unknown. CDR3 length equals 14 residues. The germline gives CDR1 DFQATT, CDR2 SNEGSKA (reference sequence). Trimming took 0 bases from V and 4 from J, leaving 12 bases between them. TCRdb reanalysed the 5' RACE reads using MiXCR and keeps one entry per CDR3 protein. The sample lists around 320,000 distinct CDR3 sequences; around 28% were seen once. This sample was taken from a study of T-cell memory formation after mild COVID-19. Findings and limits, study-wide: CD4+ contracting clones were mainly CM and EM; CD8+ ones, EMRA.

The source material was PBMCs or a T cell subset sorted from them (not recorded which). The genes are TRBV20-1 and TRBJ2-5; D is unresolved. This clonotype was obtained from an adult woman who had mild COVID-19 (a few samples of this study predate the infection). Cell type and time point are not known. Written as DNA, the CDR3 is TGCAGTGCTAGAGAGGGCGGACCGGGAGAGACCCAGTACTTC. This gives the protein CSAREGGPGETQYF.